What follows are 18 T cell receptor beta chains derived from one specimen sequenced in a study of T cell responses to AZD1222 COVID-19 vaccine. Generated by immunoSEQ multiplex PCR, the TCRdb table keeps only in-frame clones and is missing some. The sample lists roughly 130,000 clones; around 83% were seen once. The material sequenced was peripheral blood, taken on day 0 of AZD1222 vaccination. All receptors come from an adult in good health.

Remarks on this clone: Compared with germline, one end of the junction differs, possibly owing to a read error. The chain links TRBV6-2 or TRBV6-3 to TRBJ2-5; 7 positions match TRBD1. The CDR3 is 12 amino acids. Germline lookup yields CDR1 MNHEY and CDR2 SVGEGT. The CDR3 loop is CASSQGGQTFNF. CDR3 DNA: TGTGCCAGCAGCCAAGGGGGACAGACCTTCAACTTC.

This clone came up a few times. The DNA of the CDR3 is TGTGCCAGCGCCCGGCCGGGACTCCCTGGCGAGCAGTACTTC. This sequence encodes CASARPGLPGEQYF. The rearrangement joins TRBV7-9 to TRBJ2-7; D possibly corresponds to TRBD2 (6 bases). Germline values: CDR1 SEHNR, CDR2 FQNEAQ (reference sequence). V shed 8 bases and J shed 6 bases, with 20 bases lying between them. There are 14 residues in the CDR3.

This clone appeared a single time. The chain recombines TRBV9 with TRBJ2-7; no firm D call. Germline CDR1 is SGDLS and CDR2 is YYNGEE. V was clipped by 0 bases and J by 6 bases, with 13 bases between them. This CDR3 spans 14 amino acids. The CDR3 loop reads CASSVGQLNGEQYF. CDR3 in DNA: TGTGCCAGCAGCGTAGGACAACTAAACGGCGAGCAGTACTTC.

J is TRBJ1-4 and V is TRBV14; 8 nucleotides agree with TRBD1. Germline V gene data show CDR1 as SGHDN and CDR2 as FVKESK. CDR3 length: 16 residues. J was trimmed by 2 bases and V by 3 bases; bases with no gene match: 5. CDR3 sequence reads: CASSQGQAVTNEKLFF. The CDR3 coding sequence is TGTGCCAGCAGCCAGGGACAGGCAGTCACTAATGAAAAACTGTTTTTT.

This chain connects TRBV10-3 to TRBJ2-7; 8 nucleotides match TRBD2. From germline, CDR1 is ENHRY and CDR2 SYGVKD. Trimming at V came to 9 bases and at J to 0 bases, leaving 4 bases not matched to a gene. CDR3 length: 13 residues. The DNA of the CDR3 is TGTGCCATTGGGCGGGGGGACTCCTACGAGCAGTACTTC. Protein product: CAIGRGDSYEQYF.

The chain recombines TRBV6-2 or TRBV6-3 with TRBJ1-5; TRBD1 agrees at 7 bases. The CDR3 loop spans 16 amino acids. Germline V gene lookup returns CDR1 MNHEY and CDR2 SVGEGT. The V gene end was trimmed by 0 bases and the J gene end by 5 bases; junction bases not matched to a gene: 7. CDR3 in amino acids: CASSYSRAGGDQPQHF. The CDR3 DNA reads as TGTGCCAGCAGTTACTCTCGGGCAGGGGGGGATCAGCCCCAGCATTTT.

The chain employs TRBV3-1 (or the pseudogene TRBV3-2) and TRBJ1-4, with D uncertain. Per germline, CDR1 LGHDT and CDR2 YNNKEL (reference sequence). CDR3 length equals 15 residues. Trimming took 6 bases from V and 0 from J, leaving 11 bases between them. The CDR3 loop reads CASSPDGATNEKLFF. The CDR3 region has the DNA TGTGCCAGCAGTCCGGACGGTGCAACTAATGAAAAACTGTTTTTT.

The V and J genes are TRBV18 and TRBJ1-4; D is possibly TRBD1 (5 bases). Germline loops: CDR1 KGHSH, CDR2 LQKENI. This CDR3 has 15 residues. V lost 0 bases, J lost 7 bases, and 12 bases lay in between. DNA of the CDR3: TGTGCCAGCTCACCACCATCAGGGTGGGGTGAAAAACTGTTTTTT. It translates to CASSPPSGWGEKLFF.

This clone was counted a few times. V usage is TRBV7-8 and J usage is TRBJ1-2, with 8 positions matching TRBD1. Germline V gene sequence: CDR1 SGHVS, CDR2 FQNEAQ. CDR3 length: 14 amino acids. V lost 1 base and J lost 7; bases outside the gene matches: 5. The CDR3 bases are TGTGCCAGCAGCTTAGACTCGACAGGGGCTGGCTACACCTTC. This codes for CASSLDSTGAGYTF.

CDR3 in DNA: TGTGCCAGCAGCTTGCCGGGACAGGGGGTTTTGTTTGAGCAGTTCTTC. Encoded protein: CASSLPGQGVLFEQFF. V usage is TRBV5-4 and J usage is TRBJ2-1; 11 positions match TRBD1. V shed 1 base, J shed 9 bases, and the junction held 9 bases outside the gene matches. The CDR3 is 16 residues long. Germline CDR1 reads SGHNT; CDR2 reads YYREEE (reference sequence).

The genes are TRBV9 and TRBJ2-2; TRBD2 matches at 12 bases. Looked up from germline, CDR1 is SGDLS and CDR2 is YYNGEE. This CDR3 has 19 amino acids. Trimming cost V 1 base and J 2 bases; bases outside gene matches: 9. The CDR3 here is CASSVLSSGGAANTGELFF. CDR3 in DNA: TGTGCCAGCAGCGTACTTTCTAGCGGGGGGGCGGCCAACACCGGGGAGCTGTTTTTT.

Points on this clone: This CDR3 is also generated by other DNA sequences in the sample. This chain links TRBV11-2 with TRBJ1-1; TRBD1 might be the D (6 bases). Deletions cut 1 base from V and 6 bases from J, with 12 bases between. Germline lookup yields CDR1 SGHAT and CDR2 FQNNGV. The CDR3 spans 14 residues. CDR3 residues: CASSLAGAGAEAFF. The CDR3 DNA reads TGTGCCAGCAGCTTAGCAGGGGCCGGGGCTGAAGCTTTCTTT.

On this clone: This could be a read error, since a much larger clone is one nucleotide away. Other DNA sequences in the same sample also yield this CDR3. The V call is TRBV30, the J call TRBJ1-1; D remains unclear. There are 11 residues in the CDR3. The V end was cut by 5 bases, the J end by 0 bases, with 4 bases between. Germline-derived CDR1 and CDR2 are GTSNPN and SVGIG (reference sequence). CDR3 nucleotide sequence: TGTGCCTGGGTCTTGAACACTGAAGCTTTCTTT. Its protein is CAWVLNTEAFF.

V is TRBV25-1 and J is TRBJ1-4; the D is unclear. The CDR3 extends over 14 amino acids. Germline loops: CDR1 MGHDK, CDR2 SYGVNS. V was pared by 2 bases and J by 6 bases, with 10 bases between. CDR3 region: CASSELGLDEKLFF. The DNA of the CDR3 is TGTGCCAGCAGTGAACTTGGGTTAGATGAAAAACTGTTTTTT.

V is TRBV10-3 and J is TRBJ1-2; maybe TRBD1 (6 bases). Germline CDR1 and CDR2: ENHRY and SYGVKD. CDR3 size: 14 residues. V dropped 0 bases and J dropped 14 bases, with 19 bases sitting between them. CDR3 residues: CAISESTLGQSGTF. CDR3 bases: TGTGCCATCAGTGAGTCGACCCTTGGACAGTCCGGAACCTTC.

The chain has TRBV19 and TRBJ1-5, with D uncertain. V shed 3 bases and J shed 0 bases, with 21 bases lying between them. The CDR3 has 19 amino acids. Germline CDR1 LNHDA, CDR2 SQIVND (reference sequence). The CDR3 region has the DNA TGTGCCAGTAGTATGGTGCCAGCCGGAGCTACCTCTAGCAATCAGCCCCAGCATTTT. Translated, it gives CASSMVPAGATSSNQPQHF.

The CDR3 DNA reads TGTGCCAGCAGCGTCACCGTCACAGATACGCAGTATTTT. This translates into CASSVTVTDTQYF. The rearrangement joins TRBV9 to TRBJ2-3; D not resolved. From germline, CDR1 is SGDLS and CDR2 YYNGEE. Between the trimmed V and J ends, which lost 2 bases and 2 bases, there was a span of 6 bases. CDR3 length: 13 amino acids.

This clone was detected once. This chain joins TRBV30 and TRBJ2-2; D not certain. Deletions cut 0 bases from V and 5 bases from J, with 1 base between. The CDR3 has 11 residues. The germline CDR1 and CDR2 sequences are GTSNPN and SVGIG (reference sequence). The CDR3 DNA is TGTGCCTGGAGTGTTACCGGGGAGCTGTTTTTT. Translating it yields CAWSVTGELFF.